Described below is a single T cell receptor beta chain sequence and its context. A multiplex PCR was run with 60 Vbeta primers and 13 Jbeta primers. Repertoires were generated with immunoSEQ multiplex PCR, while TCRdb's copy carries only in-frame clones and drops some. The repertoire holds under 200,000 clones, with roughly 84% as singletons. The germline V gene encodes CDR1 SGHAT and CDR2 FQNNGV. The CDR3 sequence is 14 residues long. This entry is derived from a study of cytomegalovirus exposure and HLA in healthy donors. The receptor was isolated from a male donor in good health and CMV-seronegative. The sequenced sample consisted of PBMCs. The chain recombines TRBV11-2 with TRBJ2-5; possibly TRBD2 for D (5 bases). The J call could be wrong; TRBJ2-7 is a better fit for the DNA end. In nucleotides, the CDR3 is TGTGCCAGCAGCTTAGAGCGGGCCTCCTACGAGCAGTACTTC. It translates to CASSLERASYEQYF.